Presented here are 19 T cell receptor beta chains from one specimen sequenced in a study of T cell clones after liver transplantation (dated by TCRdb to the late 2010s). Library prep was done by the immunoSEQ multiplex PCR assay. TCRdb holds this immuneACCESS table with in-frame rearrangements only. Some clones are missing; in checked studies, unresolved V genes explain under half, and the rest has no known cause. The sample data list over 70,000 clones, and roughly 80% of these were observed just once. The ten largest clones add up to about 0.79% of the sample. The source was CD4+ T cells from blood, collected 12 months after liver transplant. Receptors were obtained from a human patient who received a liver transplant. Post transplant, some T cells may arise from the graft donor.

The V gene is TRBV6-6, the J gene TRBJ1-2, with 8 bases aligning to TRBD1. The CDR3 loop spans 15 amino acids. The J segment lost 7 bases and the V segment lost 4 bases, leaving 11 bases of the junction unmatched. In germline, CDR1 is MNHNY, CDR2 SVGAGI (reference sequence). For the CDR3, the DNA is TGTGCCAGCAGTTCCCTTATCCGGACAGGGAGTGGCTACACCTTC. This sequence encodes CASSSLIRTGSGYTF.

The chain links TRBV27 to TRBJ2-1; a possible D gene is TRBD2 (6 bases). Trimming removed 6 bases at V and 7 bases at J, with 19 bases between. Germline lookup yields CDR1 MNHEY and CDR2 SMNVEV (reference sequence). The CDR3 sequence is 15 residues long. The CDR3 region is CASRPHRDSGNEQFF. The CDR3 nucleotides are TGTGCCAGCAGACCCCATAGGGACTCGGGGAATGAGCAGTTCTTC.

The chain has TRBV28 and TRBJ1-1; no clear D. Germline V gene lookup returns CDR1 MDHEN and CDR2 SYDVKM. The CDR3 totals 12 residues. V shed 2 bases and J shed 11 bases, with 12 bases lying between them. The CDR3 DNA sequence: TGTGCCAGCAGTTTAATGAGGGATCTGGCTTTCTTT. The encoded protein is CASSLMRDLAFF. Using reference TRBV28 and TRBJ1-1 for the parts outside the CDR3, the full variable domain is DVKVTQSSRYLVKRTGEKVFLECVQDMDHENMFWYRQDPGLGLRLIYFSYDVKMKEKGDIPEGYSVSREKKERFSLILESASTNQTSMYLCASSLMRDLAFFGQGTRLTVV.

Only one count was recorded for this clone. The V and J genes are TRBV5-1 and TRBJ1-1; no clear D. The CDR3 spans 12 residues. The germline CDR1 and CDR2 sequences are SGHRS and YFSETQ. The V gene lost 5 bases and the J gene lost 2 bases, with 7 bases spanning the gap. The CDR3 loop is CASREGNTEAFF. The CDR3 DNA is TGCGCCAGCAGGGAAGGTAACACTGAAGCTTTCTTT.

This clone was recorded a few times. The V call is TRBV19, the J call TRBJ1-5; no clear D gene. This CDR3 is 15 amino acids long. CDR1 and CDR2 from the germline V gene are LNHDA and SQIVND (reference sequence). V gave up 5 bases and J gave up 0 bases, with 11 bases separating them. The CDR3 DNA reads TGTGCCAGTAGTTCACGGCCCTATAGCAATCAGCCCCAGCATTTT. It specifies CASSSRPYSNQPQHF.

The CDR3: CASSQTNRKETQYF. In DNA, the CDR3 is TGTGCCAGCAGCCAAACTAACAGAAAAGAGACCCAGTACTTC. This sequence joins TRBV7-2 and TRBJ2-5; D call uncertain. The V gene lost 5 bases and the J gene lost 3 bases, with 13 bases spanning the gap. CDR3 length: 14 residues. CDR1 and CDR2 from the germline V gene are SGHTA and FQGNSA. Supplemented by reference TRBV7-2 and TRBJ2-5, the full variable domain reads GAGVSQSPSNKVTEKGKDVELRCDPISGHTALYWYRQSLGQGLEFLIYFQGNSAPDKSGLPSDRFSAERTGGSVSTLTIQRTQQEDSAVYLCASSQTNRKETQYFGPGTRLLVL.

As concerns this clone: A clone one base away is much larger, so this may be a read error. The genes are TRBV5-4 and TRBJ2-2, with unresolved D. Trimming took 0 bases from V and 2 from J, leaving 2 bases between them. Per germline, CDR1 SGHNT and CDR2 YYREEE (reference sequence). This CDR3 spans 13 amino acids. The CDR3 bases are TGTGCCAGCAGCTTGGCCAACACCGGGGAGCTGTTTTTT. Protein sequence: CASSLANTGELFF.

The chain links TRBV9 to TRBJ1-3; D is ambiguous. V was shortened by 4 bases and J by 0 bases, with 17 bases between the two germline ends. CDR1 is SGDLS and CDR2 is YYNGEE in the germline V gene. This CDR3 comprises 17 residues. CDR3 protein: CASSYNLGVDSGNTIYF. CDR3 DNA: TGTGCCAGCAGCTACAATCTTGGGGTGGACTCTGGAAACACCATATATTTT.

This clone was counted a single time. This could be a read error, since a much larger clone is one nucleotide away. The chain employs TRBV6-1 and TRBJ2-7; D call uncertain. Trimming stripped 6 bases from V and 3 bases from J, with 6 bases between. In germline, CDR1 is MNHNS, CDR2 SASEGT. The CDR3 has 11 amino acids. The CDR3 bases are TGTGCCAGCAGCTCCTACTACGAGCAGTACTTC. This encodes CASSSYYEQYF.

The rearrangement uses TRBV15 and TRBJ2-2, with 12 positions matching TRBD2. Germline V gives CDR1 LNHNV, CDR2 YYDKDF (reference sequence). This CDR3 region has 15 residues. The junction had 5 bases not matched to a gene; V was cut back by 8 bases and J by 4 bases. The CDR3 sequence is CATSGLAGSTGELFF. CDR3 DNA sequence: TGTGCCACCTCCGGACTAGCGGGAAGCACCGGGGAGCTGTTTTTT.

This clone was recorded only once. The chain recombines TRBV19 with TRBJ1-2, with 9 bases lining up with TRBD1. After removal of 5 bases from V and 2 bases from J, the junction contained 6 bases not matched to a gene. CDR1 is LNHDA and CDR2 is SQIVND in the germline V gene (reference sequence). The CDR3 extends over 15 amino acids. This CDR3 is CASSLRTGANYGYTF. The DNA of the CDR3 is TGTGCCAGTAGTTTACGGACAGGGGCGAACTATGGCTACACCTTC.

V and J are TRBV27 and TRBJ2-5; 8 nucleotides align to TRBD1. Looked up from germline, CDR1 is MNHEY and CDR2 is SMNVEV (reference sequence). The CDR3 totals 13 residues. Trimming cost V 6 bases and J 3 bases; bases outside gene matches: 3. DNA for the CDR3: TGTGCCAGCAGCAACAGGGGGGAAGAGACCCAGTACTTC. This gives the protein CASSNRGEETQYF.

This clone has just a few counts. V is TRBV7-9 and J is TRBJ1-1; D is uncertain. The V gene's germline CDR1 is SEHNR and CDR2 FQNEAQ (reference sequence). V gave up 2 bases and J gave up 0 bases, with 7 bases separating them. CDR3 size: 14 residues. In DNA, the CDR3 is TGTGCCAGCAGCTTATTTGCGATGAACACTGAAGCTTTCTTT. Encoded protein: CASSLFAMNTEAFF. The full variable domain, with the rest looked up from reference TRBV7-9 and TRBJ1-1, is DTGVSQNPRHKITKRGQNVTFRCDPISEHNRLYWYRQTLGQGPEFLTYFQNEAQLEKSRLLSDRFSAERPKGSFSTLEIQRTEQGDSAMYLCASSLFAMNTEAFFGQGTRLTVV.

The CDR3 coding sequence is TGCGCCAGCAGCTTCGGTGACAACACCGGGGAGCTGTTTTTT. It encodes CASSFGDNTGELFF. The V gene is TRBV5-1, the J gene TRBJ2-2, with D hard to call. Germline CDR1 SGHRS, CDR2 YFSETQ. V was pared by 2 bases and J by 2 bases, with 7 bases between. The CDR3 spans 14 residues.

This chain uses TRBV6-5 with TRBJ1-4, with a possible D match to TRBD1 (5 bases). This CDR3 comprises 12 residues. V gave up 4 bases and J gave up 10 bases, with 10 bases separating them. From germline, CDR1 is MNHEY and CDR2 SVGAGI. CDR3 nucleotides: TGTGCCAGCAGTTCCCGGGACGGAAAACTGTTTTTT. Its translation: CASSSRDGKLFF.

This clone appeared a few times. The chain links TRBV6-5 to TRBJ2-7, with D possibly being TRBD1 or TRBD2 (5 bases each). Trimming shortened V by 10 bases and J by 2 bases, and 15 bases separated the two germline ends. The germline CDR1 and CDR2 sequences are MNHEY and SVGAGI. The CDR3 contains 13 residues. The CDR3 loop reads CATGAASAYEQYF. CDR3 nucleotides: TGTGCCACCGGGGCCGCGTCCGCCTACGAGCAGTACTTC.

This clone was seen a handful of times. This rearrangement joins TRBV19 to TRBJ2-7; D is perhaps TRBD2 (5 bases). Germline CDR1 is LNHDA and CDR2 is SQIVND (reference sequence). The CDR3 covers 18 residues. Trimming shortened V by 3 bases and J by 5 bases, and 26 bases separated the two germline ends. This CDR3 is CASSIRGLGPISGDEQYF. The DNA for the CDR3 is TGTGCCAGTAGTATTCGCGGCCTCGGACCGATTTCCGGGGACGAGCAGTACTTC.

The rearrangement links TRBV4-3 to TRBJ2-3; 8 bases map to TRBD2. This CDR3 is built from 17 residues. V lost 2 bases, J lost 2 bases, and 9 bases stayed unmatched. Per the germline V gene, CDR1 is LGHNA and CDR2 is YSLEER. CDR3 sequence: CASSQYHGLATTDTQYF. The CDR3 DNA follows: TGCGCCAGCAGCCAATACCACGGACTAGCAACCACAGATACGCAGTATTTT.

The chain couples TRBV11-3 to TRBJ2-7, with TRBD2 as a possible D gene (6 bases). The CDR3 extends over 15 amino acids. Germline assignment: CDR1 SGHNT and CDR2 YENEEA. The V and J ends lost 1 base and 2 bases respectively, with 12 bases between them. As DNA, the CDR3 is TGTGCCAGCAGCTTAGGCGGGACGGCGCCCTACGAGCAGTACTTC. Protein: CASSLGGTAPYEQYF.